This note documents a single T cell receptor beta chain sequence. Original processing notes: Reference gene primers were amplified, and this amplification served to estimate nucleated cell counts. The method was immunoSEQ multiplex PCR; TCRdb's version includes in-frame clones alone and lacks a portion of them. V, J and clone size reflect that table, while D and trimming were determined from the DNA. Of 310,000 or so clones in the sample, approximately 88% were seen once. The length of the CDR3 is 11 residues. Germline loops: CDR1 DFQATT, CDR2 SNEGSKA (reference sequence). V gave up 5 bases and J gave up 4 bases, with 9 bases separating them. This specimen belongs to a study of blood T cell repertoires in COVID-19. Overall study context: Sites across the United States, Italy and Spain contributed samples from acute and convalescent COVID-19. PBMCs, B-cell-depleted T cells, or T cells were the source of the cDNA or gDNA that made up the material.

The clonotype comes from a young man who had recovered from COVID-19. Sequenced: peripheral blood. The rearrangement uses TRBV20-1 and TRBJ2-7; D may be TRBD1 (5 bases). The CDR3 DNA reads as TGCAGTGCTGGGCAGGGTTACGAGCAGTACTTC. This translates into CSAGQGYEQYF.